The text below deals with one T cell receptor beta chain. Its recognized antigen is unknown. No base-level quality is on record; no much larger clone is a single base apart. This sample is drawn from a study of blood T cell repertoires in COVID-19 (TCRdb year 2020). About the study as a whole: Samples covering the acute and convalescent phases of COVID-19 were provided by collaborators in the United States, Italy and Spain. The material from the prospective study consisted of cDNA or gDNA derived from T cells, B-cell-depleted T cells, or PBMCs. Subjects who had been exposed to COVID-19, were actively infected with it, or had recovered from it provided the deeply sampled blood TCRbeta repertoires that made up the dataset. The repertoires were released in a freely available public database intended as a resource for research on the immune response to SARS-CoV-2. The samples were drawn from the first 160 participants of the ongoing ImmuneRACE study and from 950 to 1,500 subjects provided by 6 global collaborators. The sample metadata nearly always contained a de-identified subject ID, COVID-19 status, age in years and sex. Where available, HLA class I and class II types were taken from metadata supplied by the sample provider and were not determined by assay-based typing.

The research as a whole found: How much clinical and demographic metadata was included differed by source and by participant, and the metadata was provided uncurated.

V is cut by 2 bases and J by 9 bases, and the space between the germline ends is 8 bases. Via the germline V gene (reference sequence), CDR1 is GTSNPN and CDR2 SVGIG. The CDR3 covers 11 residues, taking in both the cysteine and the phenylalanine. Just the 33-base CDR3 DNA is kept, in frame starting at base 1. Each collaborating institution followed its own protocols to collect whole blood in K2EDTA tubes. Collaborator samples were shipped for TCRbeta analysis as frozen whole blood, isolated PBMCs, or DNA extracted from either sample type. TCRbeta CDR3 regions were amplified from genomic DNA using the immunoSEQ Assay, a bias-controlled multiplex PCR. The authors processed their data as follows. The number of nucleated cells in each sample was estimated from the amplification of reference gene primers within the assay. Sequence reads were collapsed and filtered to measure the absolute abundance of every unique TCRbeta CDR3 rearrangement. For each sample, productive Simpson clonality was calculated as the square root of Simpson's diversity index over productive rearrangements. The table was pulled from immuneACCESS by TCRdb, which kept in-frame rearrangements only. Such tables lose some clones; where checked, under half of the loss comes from unresolved V genes, and the rest has no known cause. That table furnishes V, J and clone size, whereas the DNA furnished D and trimming. The sample profile shows around 94,000 clones; more than 65% of them were found once. Roughly 6.2% of the sample lies in the top ten.

Sequencing input: peripheral blood. In this chain, TRBV30 is recombined with TRBJ1-3; a confident D gene designation cannot be given. This receptor was obtained from a man aged 60 to 75 with acute or convalescent COVID-19. The CDR3 protein: CAWSIRSTIYF. At the DNA level, the sequence is TGTGCCTGGAGTATCCGCAGCACCATATATTTT.